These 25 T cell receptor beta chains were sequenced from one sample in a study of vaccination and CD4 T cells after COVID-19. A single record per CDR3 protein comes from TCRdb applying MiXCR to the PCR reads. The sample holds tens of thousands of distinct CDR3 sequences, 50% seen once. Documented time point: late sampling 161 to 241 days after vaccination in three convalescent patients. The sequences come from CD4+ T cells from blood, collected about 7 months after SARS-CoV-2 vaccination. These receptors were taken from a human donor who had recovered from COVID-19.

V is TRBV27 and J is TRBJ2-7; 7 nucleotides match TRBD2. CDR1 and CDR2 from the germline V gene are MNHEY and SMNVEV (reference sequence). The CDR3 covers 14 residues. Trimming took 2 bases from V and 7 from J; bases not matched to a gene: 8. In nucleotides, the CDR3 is TGTGCCAGCAGTTTAGGGAGGGCCACGGGGGAGCAGTACTTC. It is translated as CASSLGRATGEQYF.

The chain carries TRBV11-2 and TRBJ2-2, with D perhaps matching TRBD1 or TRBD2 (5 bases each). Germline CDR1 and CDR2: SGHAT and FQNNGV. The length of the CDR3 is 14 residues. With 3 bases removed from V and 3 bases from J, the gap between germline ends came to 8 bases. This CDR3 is CASSLGPDTGELFF. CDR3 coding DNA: TGTGCCAGCAGCTTGGGACCAGACACCGGGGAGCTGTTTTTT.

The CDR3 here is CAISEPTGPNTGELFF. The CDR3 nucleotides are TGTGCCATCAGTGAGCCGACAGGGCCTAACACCGGGGAGCTGTTTTTT. V is TRBV10-3 and J is TRBJ2-2, with 7 bases matching TRBD1. CDR1 is ENHRY, CDR2 SYGVKD, per germline. V trimming: 2 bases; J trimming: 2 bases; junction bases outside the gene matches: 5. The CDR3 has 16 residues.

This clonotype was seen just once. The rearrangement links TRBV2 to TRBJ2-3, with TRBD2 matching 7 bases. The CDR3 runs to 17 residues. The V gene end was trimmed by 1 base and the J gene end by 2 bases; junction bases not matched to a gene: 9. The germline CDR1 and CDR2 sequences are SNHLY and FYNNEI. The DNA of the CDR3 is TGTGCCAGCAGTGAAGTTCCTAGCGGATACCACACAGATACGCAGTATTTT. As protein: CASSEVPSGYHTDTQYF.

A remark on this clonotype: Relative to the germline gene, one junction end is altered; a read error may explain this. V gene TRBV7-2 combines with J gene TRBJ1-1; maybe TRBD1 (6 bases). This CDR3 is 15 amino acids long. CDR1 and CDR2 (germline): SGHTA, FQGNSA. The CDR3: CASSLTLGQNSEAFF. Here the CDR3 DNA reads TGTGCCAGCAGCCTCACCCTCGGACAGAACAGTGAAGCTTTCTTT.

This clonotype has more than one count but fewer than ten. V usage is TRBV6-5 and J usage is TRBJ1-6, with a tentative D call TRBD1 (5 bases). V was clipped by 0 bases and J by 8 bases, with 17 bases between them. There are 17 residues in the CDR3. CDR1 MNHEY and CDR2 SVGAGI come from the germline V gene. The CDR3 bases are TGTGCCAGCAGTTACTCGATAGTAGGACATTCAGATTCACCCCTCCACTTT. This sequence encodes CASSYSIVGHSDSPLHF.

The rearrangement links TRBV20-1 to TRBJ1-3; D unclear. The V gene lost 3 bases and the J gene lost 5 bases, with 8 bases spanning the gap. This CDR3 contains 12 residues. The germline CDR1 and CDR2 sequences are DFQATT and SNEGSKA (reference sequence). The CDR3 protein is CSARDRRNTIYF. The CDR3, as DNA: TGCAGTGCTAGGGACCGAAGAAACACCATATATTTT.

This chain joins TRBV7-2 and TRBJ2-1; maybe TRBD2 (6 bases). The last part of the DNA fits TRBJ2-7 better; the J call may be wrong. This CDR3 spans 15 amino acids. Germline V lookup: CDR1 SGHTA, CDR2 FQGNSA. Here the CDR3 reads CASSLGGDVMVEQYF. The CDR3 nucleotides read TGTGCCAGCAGCTTAGGGGGGGACGTAATGGTCGAGCAGTACTTC.

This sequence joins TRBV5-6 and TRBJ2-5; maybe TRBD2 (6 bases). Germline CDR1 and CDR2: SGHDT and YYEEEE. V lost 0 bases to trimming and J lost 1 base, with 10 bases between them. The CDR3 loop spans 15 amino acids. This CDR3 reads CASSLGLVLQETQYF. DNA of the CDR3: TGTGCCAGCAGCTTGGGACTAGTCCTCCAAGAGACCCAGTACTTC.

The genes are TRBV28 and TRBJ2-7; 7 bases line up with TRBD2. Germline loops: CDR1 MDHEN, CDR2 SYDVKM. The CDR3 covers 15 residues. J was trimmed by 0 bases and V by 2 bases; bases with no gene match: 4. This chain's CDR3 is CASSLGGSSSYEQYF. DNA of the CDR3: TGTGCCAGCAGTTTAGGCGGGAGCAGCTCCTACGAGCAGTACTTC.

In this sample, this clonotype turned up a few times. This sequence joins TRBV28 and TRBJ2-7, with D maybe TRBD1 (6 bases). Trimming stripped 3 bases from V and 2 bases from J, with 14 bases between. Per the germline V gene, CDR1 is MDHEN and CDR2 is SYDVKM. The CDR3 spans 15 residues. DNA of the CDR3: TGTGCCAGCAGTTTGCCACAGGGATCGACCTACGAGCAGTACTTC. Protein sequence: CASSLPQGSTYEQYF.

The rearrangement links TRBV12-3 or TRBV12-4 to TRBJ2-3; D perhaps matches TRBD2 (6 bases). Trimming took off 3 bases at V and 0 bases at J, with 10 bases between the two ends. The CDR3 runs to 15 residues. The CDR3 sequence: CASSLGTSSTDTQYF. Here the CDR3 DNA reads TGTGCCAGCAGTTTGGGGACTTCGAGCACAGATACGCAGTATTTT.

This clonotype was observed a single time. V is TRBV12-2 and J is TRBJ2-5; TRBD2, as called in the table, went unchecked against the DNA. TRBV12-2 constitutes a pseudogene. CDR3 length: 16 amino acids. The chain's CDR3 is CASRLAIVAGRETQYF. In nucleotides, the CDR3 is TGTGCAAGTCGCTTAGCGATAGTAGCGGGTCGGGAGACCCAGTACTTC.

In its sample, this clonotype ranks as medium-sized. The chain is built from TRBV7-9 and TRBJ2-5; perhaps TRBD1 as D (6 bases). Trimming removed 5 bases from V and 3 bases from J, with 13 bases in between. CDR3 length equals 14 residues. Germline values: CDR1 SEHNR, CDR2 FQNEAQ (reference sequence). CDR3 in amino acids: CASSLQQGEETQYF. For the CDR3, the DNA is TGTGCCAGCAGCCTCCAACAGGGAGAAGAGACCCAGTACTTC.

The CDR3 nucleotides read TGTGCCAGCAGCTTAGCCCCGGGACCTACCTACGAGCAGTACTTC. As protein: CASSLAPGPTYEQYF. The chain carries TRBV7-3 and TRBJ2-7, with D tentatively TRBD1 or TRBD2 (5 bases each). This CDR3 has 15 amino acids. Trimming removed 2 bases at V and 2 bases at J, with 13 bases between. From germline, CDR1 is SGHTA and CDR2 FQGTGA.

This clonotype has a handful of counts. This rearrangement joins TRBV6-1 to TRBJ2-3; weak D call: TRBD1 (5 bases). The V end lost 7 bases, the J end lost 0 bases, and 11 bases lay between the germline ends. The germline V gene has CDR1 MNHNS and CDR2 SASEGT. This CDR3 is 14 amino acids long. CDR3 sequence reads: CASTSTASTDTQYF. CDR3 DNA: TGTGCCAGCACCTCGACAGCTAGCACAGATACGCAGTATTTT.

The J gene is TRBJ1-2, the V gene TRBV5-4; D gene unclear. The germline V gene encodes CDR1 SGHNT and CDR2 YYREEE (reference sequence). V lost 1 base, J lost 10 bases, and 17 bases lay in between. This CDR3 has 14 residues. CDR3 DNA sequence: TGTGCCAGCAGCTTGCCGGGGAACTTTCATCACTACACCTTC. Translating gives CASSLPGNFHHYTF.

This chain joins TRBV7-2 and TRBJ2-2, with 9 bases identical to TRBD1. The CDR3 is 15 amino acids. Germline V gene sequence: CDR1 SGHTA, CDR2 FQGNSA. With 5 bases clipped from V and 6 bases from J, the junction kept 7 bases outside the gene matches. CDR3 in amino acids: CASSTGQGGPGELFF. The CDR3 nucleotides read TGTGCCAGCAGCACGGGACAGGGTGGACCCGGGGAGCTGTTTTTT.

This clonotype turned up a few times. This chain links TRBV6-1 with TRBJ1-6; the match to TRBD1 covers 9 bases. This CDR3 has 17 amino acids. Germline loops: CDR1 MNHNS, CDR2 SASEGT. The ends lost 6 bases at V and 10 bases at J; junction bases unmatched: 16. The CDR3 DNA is TGTGCCAGCAGGCCCCGGGGACAGGGCCCAGACGGCTCACCCCTCCACTTT. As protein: CASRPRGQGPDGSPLHF.

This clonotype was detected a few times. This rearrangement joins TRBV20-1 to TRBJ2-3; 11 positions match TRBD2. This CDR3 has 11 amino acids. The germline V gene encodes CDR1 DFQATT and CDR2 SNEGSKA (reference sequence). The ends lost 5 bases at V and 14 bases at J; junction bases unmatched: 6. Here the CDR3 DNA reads TGCAGTGCTGGGGCTAGCGGGAGGCCGTATTTT. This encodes CSAGASGRPYF.

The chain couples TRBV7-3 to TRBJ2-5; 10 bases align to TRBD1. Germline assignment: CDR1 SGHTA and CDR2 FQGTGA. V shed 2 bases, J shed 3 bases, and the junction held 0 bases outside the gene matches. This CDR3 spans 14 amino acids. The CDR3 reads CASSLGTGEETQYF. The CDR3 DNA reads TGTGCCAGCAGCTTAGGGACAGGGGAAGAGACCCAGTACTTC.

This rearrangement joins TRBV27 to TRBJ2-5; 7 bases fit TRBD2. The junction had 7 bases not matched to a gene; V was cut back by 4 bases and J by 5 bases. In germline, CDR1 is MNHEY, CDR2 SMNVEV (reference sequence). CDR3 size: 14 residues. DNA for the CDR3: TGTGCCAGCAGTTCAAGACTAGCTGGCGAGACCCAGTACTTC. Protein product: CASSSRLAGETQYF.

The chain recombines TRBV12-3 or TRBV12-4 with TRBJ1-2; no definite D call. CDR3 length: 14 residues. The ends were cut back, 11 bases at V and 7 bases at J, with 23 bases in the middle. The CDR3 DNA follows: TGTGCCTCAGCACACATCGGGCGGGAGTTTGGCTACACCTTC. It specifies CASAHIGREFGYTF.

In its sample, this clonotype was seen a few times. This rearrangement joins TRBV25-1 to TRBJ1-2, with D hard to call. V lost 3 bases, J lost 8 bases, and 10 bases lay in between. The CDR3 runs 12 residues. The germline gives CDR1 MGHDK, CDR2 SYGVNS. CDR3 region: CASSDPVAGYTF. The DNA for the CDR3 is TGTGCCAGCAGTGATCCAGTTGCAGGCTACACCTTC.

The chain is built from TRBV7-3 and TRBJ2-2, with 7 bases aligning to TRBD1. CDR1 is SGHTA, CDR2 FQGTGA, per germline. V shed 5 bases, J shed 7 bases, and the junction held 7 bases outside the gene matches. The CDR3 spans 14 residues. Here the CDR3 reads CASSQTGQGGELFF. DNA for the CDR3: TGTGCCAGCAGCCAGACAGGGCAGGGCGGGGAGCTGTTTTTT.